The 2 T cell receptor beta chains below all came from one sample that was sequenced in a study of T cells after yellow fever vaccination. TCRdb analysed the 5' RACE reads with MiXCR anew, one entry per CDR3 protein. The sample lists over 250,000 distinct CDR3 sequences; 4.1% were seen once. Source: PBMCs, taken 5 days after the yellow fever booster vaccination. The receptors were gathered from a man younger than 30 who received the YFV17D yellow fever vaccine.

This clonotype appeared a few times. The J gene is TRBJ2-5, the V gene TRBV20-1, with TRBD2 matching 12 bases. This CDR3 region has 12 residues. With 4 bases clipped from V and 8 bases from J, the junction kept 2 bases outside the gene matches. The V gene's germline CDR1 is DFQATT and CDR2 SNEGSKA (reference sequence). The CDR3: CSAILAGGTQYF. The DNA for the CDR3 is TGCAGTGCTATACTAGCGGGGGGTACCCAGTACTTC.

At least ten counts were recorded for this clonotype. The V and J genes are TRBV7-2 and TRBJ2-3; 12 bases are a match to TRBD2. The CDR3 runs to 19 residues. The germline V gene has CDR1 SGHTA and CDR2 FQGNSA. J was trimmed by 0 bases and V by 5 bases; bases with no gene match: 12. CDR3 residues: CASSLRDFGLAGSTDTQYF. The CDR3 DNA reads as TGTGCCAGCAGCCTCAGGGACTTTGGACTAGCGGGGAGCACAGATACGCAGTATTTT.